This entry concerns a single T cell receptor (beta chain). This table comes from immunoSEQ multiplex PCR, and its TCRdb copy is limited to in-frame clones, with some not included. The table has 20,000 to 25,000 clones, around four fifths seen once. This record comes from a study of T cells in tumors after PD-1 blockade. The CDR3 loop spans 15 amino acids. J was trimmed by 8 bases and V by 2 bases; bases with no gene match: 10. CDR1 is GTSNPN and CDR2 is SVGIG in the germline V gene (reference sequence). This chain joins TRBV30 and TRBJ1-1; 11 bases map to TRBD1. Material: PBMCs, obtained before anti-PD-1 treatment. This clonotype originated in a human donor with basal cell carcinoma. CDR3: CAWSPLGQGAAEAFF. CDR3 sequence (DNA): TGTGCCTGGAGTCCTCTTGGACAGGGGGCCGCCGAAGCTTTCTTT.